The present entry profiles one T cell receptor (beta chain) with its context. The data stem from a study of blood T cell repertoires in COVID-19. Study background: The United States, Italy and Spain provided the acute and convalescent COVID-19 samples.

Germline lookup yields CDR1 SGHDT and CDR2 YYEEEE. The germline V and J ends were trimmed by 0 bases and 9 bases, with 10 bases remaining between them. The CDR3 is 13 residues long. How the authors handled the data: Counts of nucleated cells, estimated from reference gene primer amplification, were obtained. Generated by immunoSEQ multiplex PCR, the TCRdb table keeps only in-frame clones and is missing some. V and J calls plus clone size are reproduced from that table; the DNA served to infer D and trimming. Among 200,000 or so clones, approximately 84% were seen once, and the ten largest hold roughly 5.7%.

The sample was peripheral blood. This sequence originates from a man aged 80 or over with acute or convalescent COVID-19. The J gene is TRBJ2-4, the V gene TRBV5-6; no definite D call. Here the CDR3 DNA reads TGTGCCAGCAGCTTGGGTCGGTCGTTCATTCAGTACTTC. As protein: CASSLGRSFIQYF.